This T cell receptor (beta chain) was obtained from a study of blood T cells in healthy people across ages. Combining a sample-barcoded 5' primer with a J-beta primer mix, a second PCR ran for about 6 to 11 cycles. TCRdb used MiXCR to reprocess the 5' RACE reads, holding one entry per CDR3 protein. The sample records hundreds of thousands of distinct CDR3 sequences, 25% to 30% being singletons. Notes on the study in general: The fall in TCR beta diversity per million T cells was roughly linear with age. TCR beta diversity tracked closely with naive T cell percentage. When set beside aged donors, long-lived donors presented more naive CD4+ cells and higher diversity.

This clonotype was recorded many times. Its target is unknown. Material: blood. This receptor was taken from a woman aged 80 or over in good health.

DNA of the CDR3: TGTGCCAGCAGAGAGACCGGGACTCAACAAGAGACCCAGTACTTC. Protein sequence: CASRETGTQQETQYF. This chain links TRBV2 with TRBJ2-5, with D tentatively TRBD2 (6 bases). The CDR3 spans 15 residues. Trimming left V 6 bases short and J 2 bases short, with 16 bases between. Germline V gives CDR1 SNHLY, CDR2 FYNNEI.